The source of this TCR beta chain is a study of blood T cell repertoires in COVID-19. Overall study: COVID-19 samples from acute and convalescent phases originated in the United States, Italy and Spain. Sample material is recorded as cDNA or gDNA derived from T cells, B-cell-depleted T cells, or PBMCs.

The CDR3 consists of 13 residues. Trimming shortened V by 8 bases and J by 2 bases, and 12 bases separated the two germline ends. Per the germline V gene, CDR1 is SNHLY and CDR2 is FYNNEI. Per the original data handling: Reference gene primer amplification gave nucleated cell count estimates. The data were produced by immunoSEQ multiplex PCR, yet TCRdb's version contains in-frame clones alone and is incomplete. D and trimming come from the DNA, and the V and J calls and clone size come from that table. This sample has about 100,000 clones; 85% occur once, and the top ten carry around 2%. The material sequenced was peripheral blood. This clonotype was sampled from a woman between 65 and 79 years old with active or convalescent COVID-19. The rearrangement joins TRBV2 to TRBJ1-2; D remains unclear. The CDR3 DNA reads TGTGCCAGCGAACCGAACGGGAACTATGGCTACACCTTC. This sequence encodes CASEPNGNYGYTF.